This T cell receptor beta chain was profiled in a study of low-dose radiotherapy and immunotherapy resistance in tumors. This clonotype was recorded many times. J gave up 6 bases and V 5 bases, and 7 bases lay outside the gene matches. The CDR3 contains 15 residues. Alpha and beta chains were covered, as first-strand cDNA relied on TRAV- and TRBV-specific primers. It was with a constant-region primer and a V-primer adapter that TCRs were amplified over approximately 18 PCR cycles. Each CDR3 protein gets one entry after TCRdb re-called the reads with MiXCR. Of 35,000 to 50,000 distinct CDR3 sequences in the sample, 25% to 40% were seen once. Time point meaning: before trial treatment.

This clonotype originated in a male donor with gallbladder cancer. The chain joins TRBV12-3 or TRBV12-4 to TRBJ2-3; 11 positions agree with TRBD2. Here the sequenced sample was PBMCs, taken before treatment. The CDR3 DNA reads TGTGCCAGCAGTAAGGGACTAGCGGAATCGGATACGCAGTATTTT. It yields the protein CASSKGLAESDTQYF.